These 24 T cell receptor beta chains share one sample of origin, sequenced in a study of T cells in Graves' hyperthyroidism and ophthalmopathy. There were TCR beta CDR3 regions amplified from RNA transcripts. During a first-round RT-PCR of the TCR CDR3, the HTBI primer set was used. MiXCR was run by TCRdb on the multiplex PCR reads, yielding one entry per CDR3 protein. Of some 720,000 distinct CDR3 sequences listed, about 17% are singletons. The specimen sequenced was blood. The receptors here all came from a man between 18 and 35 years old with Graves' hyperthyroidism.

The rearrangement uses TRBV29-1 and TRBJ1-2; tentatively, D is TRBD1 (6 bases). The ends were cut back, 3 bases at V and 8 bases at J, with 10 bases in the middle. In germline, CDR1 is SQVTM, CDR2 ANQGSEA. The CDR3 has 11 residues. CDR3 in DNA: TGCAGCGTTGAGACAGGCCCAGGCTACACCTTC. Amino acid sequence: CSVETGPGYTF.

This clonotype was detected many times. The J gene is TRBJ1-6, the V gene TRBV20-1; no firm D call. Trimming took off 3 bases at V and 5 bases at J, with 11 bases between the two ends. CDR3 length: 14 amino acids. The germline CDR1 and CDR2 sequences are DFQATT and SNEGSKA (reference sequence). The CDR3 is CSASSGGDNSPLHF. The CDR3 nucleotides read TGCAGTGCTAGTTCCGGAGGTGATAATTCACCCCTCCACTTT.

This clonotype showed up just a few times. The chain uses TRBV12-3 or TRBV12-4 and TRBJ2-5, with D unclear. The CDR3 is made up of 13 amino acids. V lost 3 bases and J lost 2, with 7 bases in between. CDR3 DNA: TGTGCCAGCAGTTTTATCTTACAAGAGACCCAGTACTTC. It encodes CASSFILQETQYF.

The chain recombines TRBV5-1 with TRBJ2-7, with 8 bases identical to TRBD1. V was clipped by 4 bases and J by 5 bases; unmatched bases: 8. There are 14 residues in the CDR3. Germline V gives CDR1 SGHRS, CDR2 YFSETQ. For the CDR3, the DNA is TGCGCCAGCAGCCCCCGGACAGGGAAGGACGAGCAGTACTTC. This codes for CASSPRTGKDEQYF.

Ten or more counts support this clonotype. The chain employs TRBV20-1 and TRBJ2-1, with 9 positions matching TRBD2. The CDR3 is made up of 16 amino acids. V lost 0 bases to trimming and J lost 8 bases; unmatched junction nucleotides: 11. CDR1 and CDR2 (germline): DFQATT, SNEGSKA (reference sequence). CDR3 protein: CSAREVVSGSVDEQFF. CDR3 in DNA: TGCAGTGCTAGAGAGGTGGTTAGCGGGAGTGTAGATGAGCAGTTCTTC.

The chain joins TRBV3-1 to TRBJ1-5, with TRBD1 as a possible D gene (5 bases). V lost 1 base and J 6 bases, leaving 13 bases between the germline ends. From germline, CDR1 is LGHDT and CDR2 YNNKEL (reference sequence). CDR3 length equals 15 residues. In DNA, the CDR3 is TGTGCCAGCAGCCAAGGTCCCAGGGTGGGTCAGCCCCAGCATTTT. It yields the protein CASSQGPRVGQPQHF.

This clonotype has only a few counts. The chain couples TRBV15 to TRBJ2-3; either TRBD1 or TRBD2 may fit D (5 bases each). There are 13 residues in the CDR3. Germline assignment: CDR1 LNHNV and CDR2 YYDKDF (reference sequence). Between the trimmed V and J ends, which lost 3 bases and 3 bases, there was a span of 7 bases. Here the CDR3 DNA reads TGTGCCACCAGCAGGAGGGGAACAGATACGCAGTATTTT. This codes for CATSRRGTDTQYF.

The chain recombines TRBV29-1 with TRBJ2-5; perhaps TRBD1 as D (6 bases). CDR1 and CDR2 from the germline V gene are SQVTM and ANQGSEA. This CDR3 has 11 residues. Trimming cost V 7 bases and J 2 bases, with 8 bases left between them. For the CDR3, the DNA is TGCAGCGCAGGGGAACAAGAGACCCAGTACTTC. Protein product: CSAGEQETQYF. The whole variable domain, remainder taken from reference TRBV29-1 and TRBJ2-5, is SAVISQKPSRDICQRGTSLTIQCQVDSQVTMMFWYRQQPGQSLTLIATANQGSEATYESGFVIDKFPISRPNLTFSTLTVSNMSPEDSSIYLCSAGEQETQYFGPGTRLLVL.

In its sample, this clonotype was seen a few times. V usage is TRBV7-2 and J usage is TRBJ1-1, with D unclear. This CDR3 is built from 14 residues. CDR1 and CDR2 from the germline V gene are SGHTA and FQGNSA. V lost 5 bases to trimming and J lost 4 bases, with 14 bases between them. The CDR3 sequence: CASSPESQLTEAFF. DNA of the CDR3: TGTGCCAGCAGCCCGGAGAGTCAACTCACTGAAGCTTTCTTT. Complete variable domain (other parts from reference TRBV7-2 and TRBJ1-1): GAGVSQSPSNKVTEKGKDVELRCDPISGHTALYWYRQSLGQGLEFLIYFQGNSAPDKSGLPSDRFSAERTGGSVSTLTIQRTQQEDSAVYLCASSPESQLTEAFFGQGTRLTVV.

The J gene is TRBJ2-1, the V gene TRBV7-8, with D perhaps TRBD2 (6 bases). This CDR3 contains 17 residues. In germline, CDR1 is SGHVS, CDR2 FQNEAQ. The V gene lost 1 base and the J gene lost 0 bases, with 13 bases spanning the gap. CDR3 DNA sequence: TGTGCCAGCAGCTTAGTTGGTGGCGGGATCTCCTACAATGAGCAGTTCTTC. Its translation is CASSLVGGGISYNEQFF.

In its sample, this clonotype was seen many times. The chain links TRBV28 to TRBJ1-4; D gene uncertain. CDR1 is MDHEN, CDR2 SYDVKM, per germline. V was cut by 4 bases and J by 7 bases, with 10 bases left in between. The CDR3 is made up of 13 amino acids. CDR3 bases: TGTGCCAGCAGTTGGGGAGTTCCTGAAAAACTGTTTTTT. Translating it yields CASSWGVPEKLFF.

The V and J genes are TRBV7-2 and TRBJ1-1; D might be TRBD1 (5 bases). V dropped 2 bases and J dropped 1 base, with 11 bases sitting between them. The CDR3 totals 15 residues. Germline assignment: CDR1 SGHTA and CDR2 FQGNSA. CDR3 DNA: TGTGCCAGCAGCTTAAGGTGGGGGAAGAACACTGAAGCTTTCTTT. This gives the protein CASSLRWGKNTEAFF.

There are a few counts of this clonotype. The chain links TRBV29-1 to TRBJ2-1; 7 positions agree with TRBD2. Germline V CDR1 and CDR2: SQVTM, ANQGSEA. The J segment lost 0 bases and the V segment lost 4 bases, leaving 0 bases of the junction unmatched. This CDR3 spans 13 amino acids. The CDR3 region is CSVGGSSYNEQFF. DNA of the CDR3: TGCAGCGTTGGCGGGAGCTCCTACAATGAGCAGTTCTTC.

The sample holds a few counts of this clonotype. V usage is TRBV29-1 and J usage is TRBJ2-3, with a tentative D call TRBD1 (5 bases). Germline CDR1 reads SQVTM; CDR2 reads ANQGSEA. This CDR3 region has 13 residues. V lost 3 bases, J lost 4 bases, and 11 bases lay in between. CDR3 sequence (DNA): TGCAGCGTTGAGGCAGGGTCTCCAGATACGCAGTATTTT. Amino acid sequence: CSVEAGSPDTQYF.

The chain has TRBV2 and TRBJ2-5; D is unresolved. This CDR3 spans 16 amino acids. Trimming took 3 bases from V and 2 from J, leaving 16 bases between them. The V gene's germline CDR1 is SNHLY and CDR2 FYNNEI. The CDR3 nucleotides are TGTGCCAGCAGTGACCTTCCGACTTGGGAACAAGAGACCCAGTACTTC. This codes for CASSDLPTWEQETQYF.

This clonotype has a count of ten or more. V usage is TRBV29-1 and J usage is TRBJ2-3; D gene unclear. V lost 4 bases, J lost 2 bases, and 10 bases lay in between. The CDR3 runs to 13 residues. CDR1 and CDR2 (germline): SQVTM, ANQGSEA. The CDR3 is CSVVAGVTDTQYF. The CDR3 DNA reads as TGCAGCGTTGTAGCTGGGGTCACAGATACGCAGTATTTT.

This clonotype was counted many times. The CDR3 is CSARPAGLSYEQYF. CDR3 coding DNA: TGCAGTGCTAGACCAGCGGGGCTCTCCTACGAGCAGTACTTC. The rearrangement joins TRBV20-1 to TRBJ2-7; 7 nucleotides agree with TRBD2. This CDR3 region has 14 residues. The germline gives CDR1 DFQATT, CDR2 SNEGSKA (reference sequence). Trimming removed 2 bases from V and 0 bases from J; junction bases left unmatched: 4.

V usage is TRBV2 and J usage is TRBJ2-5; 7 bases line up with TRBD1. The CDR3 is 14 residues long. The junction had 8 bases not matched to a gene; V was cut back by 5 bases and J by 5 bases. Germline V CDR1 and CDR2: SNHLY, FYNNEI. The CDR3: CASSKGASQETQYF. The CDR3 region has the DNA TGTGCCAGCAGTAAGGGGGCTAGCCAGGAGACCCAGTACTTC.

The chain has TRBV9 and TRBJ1-4; perhaps TRBD1 as D (5 bases). The CDR3 contains 15 residues. Looked up from germline, CDR1 is SGDLS and CDR2 is YYNGEE. Trimming shortened V by 4 bases and J by 5 bases, and 15 bases separated the two germline ends. The CDR3 bases are TGTGCCAGCAGCTCTAGGACAAGGGAGAATGAAAAACTGTTTTTT. This translates into CASSSRTRENEKLFF.

A word on this clonotype: A read error is possible here, since a much larger clone lies one base away. The chain combines TRBV28 with TRBJ2-4; the D gene is possibly TRBD1 (5 bases). This CDR3 comprises 12 residues. CDR1 and CDR2 from the germline V gene are MDHEN and SYDVKM. CDR3 DNA sequence: TGTGCCAGCAGATCACAGGAAAACATTCGGTACTTC. It yields the protein CASRSQENIRYF.

The V and J genes are TRBV12-5 and TRBJ2-4, with TRBD2 matching over 11 bases. Germline CDR1 is LGHNT and CDR2 is FRNRAP. The trim removed 2 bases at V and 0 bases at J, leaving 6 bases unmatched. The CDR3 sequence is 18 residues long. The CDR3 region has the DNA TGTGCTAGTGGTTTGACCCAGGGACTAGCGGCAGCCAAAAACATTCAGTACTTC. As protein: CASGLTQGLAAAKNIQYF.

The genes are TRBV10-3 and TRBJ2-2; D is undetermined. The CDR3 has 15 residues. Trimming cost V 3 bases and J 1 base, with 9 bases left between them. Germline-derived CDR1 and CDR2 are ENHRY and SYGVKD. This CDR3 is CAISDSVENTGELFF. The CDR3 DNA reads as TGTGCCATCAGTGATTCCGTTGAGAACACCGGGGAGCTGTTTTTT.

This clonotype was detected ten times or more. The rearrangement links TRBV6-2 or TRBV6-3 to TRBJ1-2, with D possibly TRBD1 on 5 matching bases. The length of the CDR3 is 12 residues. Trimming cost V 6 bases and J 5 bases, with 10 bases left between them. Looked up from germline, CDR1 is MNHEY and CDR2 is SVGEGT. The CDR3 here is CASRPQGYGYTF. CDR3 nucleotides: TGTGCCAGCAGACCCCAGGGATATGGCTACACCTTC.

J is TRBJ1-5 and V is TRBV27, with D maybe TRBD1 (5 bases). Germline CDR1 reads MNHEY; CDR2 reads SMNVEV (reference sequence). The V end lost 2 bases, the J end lost 7 bases, and 12 bases lay between the germline ends. The CDR3 is 14 amino acids. CDR3 bases: TGTGCCAGCAGTTTAGGGAGTGGGGGACAGCCCCAGCATTTT. Protein sequence: CASSLGSGGQPQHF.